This T cell receptor (beta chain) originates from a study of regulatory T cells in long-lasting Graves disease. Arm-PCR of CDR3 regions and iRepertoire HTBI primers were the basis on which TCR beta libraries were built. One entry per CDR3 protein, called by TCRdb with MiXCR from the multiplex PCR reads. The repertoire has around 460,000 distinct CDR3 sequences, 22% of them found once; the top ten carry around 13%. CDR1 and CDR2 from the germline V gene are SGHTA and FQGTGA. This CDR3 has 15 residues. Between the trimmed V and J ends, which lost 5 bases and 1 base, there was a span of 14 bases. Regarding time point: persistent/refractory GD, antithyroid drugs over 5 years with positive TRAb. The TCR library was made from RNA that had been extracted from PBMCs in TRIzol. This clonotype has a count of ten or more.

The sequence derives from a female donor with Graves disease. The rearrangement uses TRBV7-3 and TRBJ1-2, with D perhaps matching TRBD1 (6 bases). Specimen: peripheral blood mononuclear cells (PBMCs), collected when the disease was refractory, from a patient treated with antithyroid drugs. CDR3 protein: CASSPGAGDNYGYTF. CDR3 nucleotide sequence: TGTGCCAGCAGCCCGGGGGCAGGGGATAACTATGGCTACACCTTC.